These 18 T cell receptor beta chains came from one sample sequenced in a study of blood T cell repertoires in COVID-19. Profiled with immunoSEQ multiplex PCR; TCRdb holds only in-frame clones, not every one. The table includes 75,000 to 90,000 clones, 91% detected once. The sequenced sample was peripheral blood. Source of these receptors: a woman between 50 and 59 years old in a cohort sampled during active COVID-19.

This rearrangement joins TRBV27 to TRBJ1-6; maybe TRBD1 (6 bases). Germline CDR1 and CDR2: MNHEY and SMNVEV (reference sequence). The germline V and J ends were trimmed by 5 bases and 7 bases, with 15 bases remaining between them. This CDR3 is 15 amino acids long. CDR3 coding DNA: TGTGCCAGCAGTCCCGGGGGGGCAGCAAATTCACCCCTCCACTTT. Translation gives CASSPGGAANSPLHF.

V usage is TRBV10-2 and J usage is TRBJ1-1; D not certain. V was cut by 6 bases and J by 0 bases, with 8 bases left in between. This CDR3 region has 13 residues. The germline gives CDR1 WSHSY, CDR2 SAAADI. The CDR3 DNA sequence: TGCGCCAGCAGAAACAAATTGAACACTGAAGCTTTCTTT. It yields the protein CASRNKLNTEAFF.

The CDR3 DNA is TGCGCCAGCAGCATACCGACAGGGGCCGGAGAGACCCAGTACTTC. Translated, it gives CASSIPTGAGETQYF. The chain recombines TRBV5-1 with TRBJ2-5; the match to TRBD1 covers 8 bases. The germline V gene has CDR1 SGHRS and CDR2 YFSETQ. The CDR3 covers 15 residues. Trimming cost V 4 bases and J 4 bases; bases outside gene matches: 9.

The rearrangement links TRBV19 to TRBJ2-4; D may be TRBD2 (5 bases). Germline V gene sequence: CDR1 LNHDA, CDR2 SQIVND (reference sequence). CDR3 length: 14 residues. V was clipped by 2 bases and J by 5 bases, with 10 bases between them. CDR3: CASSISLLENIQYF. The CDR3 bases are TGTGCCAGTAGTATATCGTTACTAGAAAACATTCAGTACTTC.

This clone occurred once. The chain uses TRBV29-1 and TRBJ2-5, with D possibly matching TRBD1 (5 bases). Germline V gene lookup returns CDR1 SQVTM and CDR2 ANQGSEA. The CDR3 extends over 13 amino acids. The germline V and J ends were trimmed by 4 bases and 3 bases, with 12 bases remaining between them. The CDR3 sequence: CSVGGRLKETQYF. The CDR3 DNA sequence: TGCAGCGTTGGGGGCAGGCTAAAAGAGACCCAGTACTTC.

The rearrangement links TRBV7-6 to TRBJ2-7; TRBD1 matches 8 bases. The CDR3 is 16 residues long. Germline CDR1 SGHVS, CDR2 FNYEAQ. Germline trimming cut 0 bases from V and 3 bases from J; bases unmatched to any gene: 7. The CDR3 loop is CASSLAVRTGYYEQYF. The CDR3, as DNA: TGTGCCAGCAGCTTAGCGGTACGGACAGGGTACTACGAGCAGTACTTC.

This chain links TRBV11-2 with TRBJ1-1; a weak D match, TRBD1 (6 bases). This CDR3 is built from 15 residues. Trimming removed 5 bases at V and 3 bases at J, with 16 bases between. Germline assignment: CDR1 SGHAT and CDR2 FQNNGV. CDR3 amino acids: CASSTKTGTDTEAFF. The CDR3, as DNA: TGTGCCAGCAGCACTAAGACAGGTACAGACACTGAAGCTTTCTTT. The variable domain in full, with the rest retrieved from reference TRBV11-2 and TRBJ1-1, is EAGVAQSPRYKIIEKRQSVAFWCNPISGHATLYWYQQILGQGPKLLIQFQNNGVVDDSQLPKDRFSAERLKGVDSTLKIQPAKLEDSAVYLCASSTKTGTDTEAFFGQGTRLTVV.

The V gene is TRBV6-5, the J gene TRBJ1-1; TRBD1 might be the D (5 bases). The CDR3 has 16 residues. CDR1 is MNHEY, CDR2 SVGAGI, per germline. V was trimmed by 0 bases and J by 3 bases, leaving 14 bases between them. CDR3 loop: CASSYSKDSTYTEAFF. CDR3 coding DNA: TGTGCCAGCAGTTACTCGAAAGACAGCACCTACACTGAAGCTTTCTTT.

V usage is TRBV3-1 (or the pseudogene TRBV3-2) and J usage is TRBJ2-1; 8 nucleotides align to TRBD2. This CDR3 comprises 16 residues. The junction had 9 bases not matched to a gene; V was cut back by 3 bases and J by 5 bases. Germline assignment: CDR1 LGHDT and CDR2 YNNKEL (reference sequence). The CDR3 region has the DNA TGTGCCAGCAGCCAGGATAGCGGGGCCTATAACAATGAGCAGTTCTTC. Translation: CASSQDSGAYNNEQFF.

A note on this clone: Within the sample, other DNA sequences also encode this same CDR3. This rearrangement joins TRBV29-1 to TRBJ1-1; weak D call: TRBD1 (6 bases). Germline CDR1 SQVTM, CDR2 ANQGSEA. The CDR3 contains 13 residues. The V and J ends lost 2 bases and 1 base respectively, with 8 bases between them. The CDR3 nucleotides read TGCAGCGTTGAAAGGACAGAGAACACTGAAGCTTTCTTT. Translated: CSVERTENTEAFF.

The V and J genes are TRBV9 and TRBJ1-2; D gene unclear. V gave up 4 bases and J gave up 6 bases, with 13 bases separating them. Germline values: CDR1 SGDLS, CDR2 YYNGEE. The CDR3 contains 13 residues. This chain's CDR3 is CASSPFRTDGYTF. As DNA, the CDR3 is TGTGCCAGCAGCCCCTTCCGTACGGATGGCTACACCTTC.

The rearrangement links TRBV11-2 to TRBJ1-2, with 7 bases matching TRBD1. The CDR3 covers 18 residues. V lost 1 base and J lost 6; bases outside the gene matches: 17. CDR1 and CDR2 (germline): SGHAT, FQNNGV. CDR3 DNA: TGTGCCAGCAGCTTAGTAGGTTGGTATGCTAGGGGGCCACATGGCTACACCTTC. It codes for CASSLVGWYARGPHGYTF.

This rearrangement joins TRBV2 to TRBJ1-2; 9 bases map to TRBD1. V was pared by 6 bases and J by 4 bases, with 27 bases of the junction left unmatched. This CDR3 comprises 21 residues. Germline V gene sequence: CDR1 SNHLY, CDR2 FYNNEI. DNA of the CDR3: TGTGCCAGCAGGGGCCCGGGACAGGGCCGGGGACGCACCTTAACAACCTATGGCTACACCTTC. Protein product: CASRGPGQGRGRTLTTYGYTF.

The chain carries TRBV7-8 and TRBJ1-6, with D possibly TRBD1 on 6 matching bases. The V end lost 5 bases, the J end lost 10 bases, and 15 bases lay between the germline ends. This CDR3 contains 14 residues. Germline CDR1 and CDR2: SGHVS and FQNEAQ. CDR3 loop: CASSPSGVGSPLHF. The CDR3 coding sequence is TGTGCCAGCAGCCCGTCAGGGGTAGGGTCACCCCTCCACTTT. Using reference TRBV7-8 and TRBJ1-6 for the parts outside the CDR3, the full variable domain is GAGVSQSPRYKVAKRGQDVALRCDPISGHVSLFWYQQALGQGPEFLTYFQNEAQLDKSGLPSDRFFAERPEGSVSTLKIQRTQQEDSAVYLCASSPSGVGSPLHFGNGTRLTVT.

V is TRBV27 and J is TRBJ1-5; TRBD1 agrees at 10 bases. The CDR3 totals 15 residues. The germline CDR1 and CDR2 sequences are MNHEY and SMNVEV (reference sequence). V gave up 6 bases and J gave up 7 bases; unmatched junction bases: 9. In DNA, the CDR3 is TGTGCCAGCAGCCCCTCCCGGGACAGGGGCCAGCCCCAGCATTTT. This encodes CASSPSRDRGQPQHF.

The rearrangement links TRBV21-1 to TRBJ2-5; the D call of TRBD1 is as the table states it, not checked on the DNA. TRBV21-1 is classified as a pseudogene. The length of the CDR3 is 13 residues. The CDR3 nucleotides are TGTGCCACTTTGACAGGGAGAAGAGAGACCCAGTACTTC. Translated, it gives CATLTGRRETQYF.

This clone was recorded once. CDR3 amino acids: CSGGQGMGYTF. CDR3 DNA sequence: TGCAGTGGGGGACAGGGGATGGGCTACACCTTC. This chain links TRBV20-1 with TRBJ1-2; 10 nucleotides line up with TRBD1. This CDR3 is built from 11 residues. The V gene end was trimmed by 7 bases and the J gene end by 8 bases; junction bases not matched to a gene: 4. Germline V gene lookup returns CDR1 DFQATT and CDR2 SNEGSKA (reference sequence).

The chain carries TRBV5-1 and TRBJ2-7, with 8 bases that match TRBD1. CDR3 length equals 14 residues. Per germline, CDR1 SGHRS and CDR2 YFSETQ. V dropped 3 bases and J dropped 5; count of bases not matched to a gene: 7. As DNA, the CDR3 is TGCGCCAGCAGCTCGACAGGGGTTTGGAACGAGCAGTACTTC. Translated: CASSSTGVWNEQYF.